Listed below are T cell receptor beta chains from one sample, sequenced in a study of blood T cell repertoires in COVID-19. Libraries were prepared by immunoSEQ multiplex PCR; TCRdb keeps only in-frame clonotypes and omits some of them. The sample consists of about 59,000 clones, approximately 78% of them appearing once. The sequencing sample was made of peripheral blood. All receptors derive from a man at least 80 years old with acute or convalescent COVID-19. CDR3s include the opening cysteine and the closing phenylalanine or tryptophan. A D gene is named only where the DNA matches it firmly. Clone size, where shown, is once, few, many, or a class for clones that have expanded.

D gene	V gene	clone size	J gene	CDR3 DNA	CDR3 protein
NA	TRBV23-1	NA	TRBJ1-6	TGCGCCAGCAGTCGGGCCGGCTTT	CASSRAGF
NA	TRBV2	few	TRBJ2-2	TGTGCCAGCAGCCTCGGCACCGGGGAGCTGTTTTTT	CASSLGTGELFF
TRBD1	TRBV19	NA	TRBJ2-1	TGTGCCAGTAGTATGCAGGGGGCCGGGACAGTTAACAATGAGCAGTTCTTC	CASSMQGAGTVNNEQFF
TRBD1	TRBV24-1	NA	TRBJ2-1	TGTGCCACCAGTGATCCGGGACAGGGTTACAATGAGCAGTTCTTC	CATSDPGQGYNEQFF
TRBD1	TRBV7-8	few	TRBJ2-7	TGTGCCAGCAGCTTAGGCCCAGGGGGCGACGGGTACGAGCAGTACTTC	CASSLGPGGDGYEQYF
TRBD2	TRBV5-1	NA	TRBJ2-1	TGCGCCAGCAGCTACGGGACTACTTCTCTCGGGTACAATGAGCAGTTCTTC	CASSYGTTSLGYNEQFF
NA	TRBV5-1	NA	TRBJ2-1	TGCGCCAGCAGCCCAGGACAGTCCTACAATGAGCAGTTCTTC	CASSPGQSYNEQFF
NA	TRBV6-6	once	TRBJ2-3	TGTGCCAGCAGTTACTCCGGCGCGGTAGGCACAGATACGCAGTATTTT	CASSYSGAVGTDTQYF
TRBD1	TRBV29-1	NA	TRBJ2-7	TGCAGCGTTGAGACAGGGGGATTATCCTACGAGCAGTACTTC	CSVETGGLSYEQYF
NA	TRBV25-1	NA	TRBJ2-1	TGTGCCAGCAGTAGGGGGGGTTCGAATGAGCAGTTCTTC	CASSRGGSNEQFF
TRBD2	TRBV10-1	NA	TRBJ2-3	TGCGCCAGCAGTGAGTCGCGCGGGAGAGGCACAGATACGCAGTATTTT	CASSESRGRGTDTQYF
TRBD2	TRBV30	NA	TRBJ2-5	TGTGCCTGGAGAGAGGGACTAGCGGACCAAGAGACCCAGTACTTC	CAWREGLADQETQYF
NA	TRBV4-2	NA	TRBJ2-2	TGTGCCAGCAGCCAAGGTCGCCTAGCGAGTAACACCGGGGAGCTGTTTTTT	CASSQGRLASNTGELFF
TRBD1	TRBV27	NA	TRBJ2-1	TGTGCCAGCAGTGCCGGACAGGGGGGGGTCTACAATGAGCAGTTCTTC	CASSAGQGGVYNEQFF
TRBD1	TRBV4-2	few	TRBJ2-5	TGTGCCAGCAGCCGCGGGACAGGGGACCAAGAGACCCAGTACTTC	CASSRGTGDQETQYF
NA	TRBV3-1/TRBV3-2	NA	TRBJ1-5	TGTGCCAGCAGCCCCGGGACAAATCAGCCCCAGCATTTT	CASSPGTNQPQHF
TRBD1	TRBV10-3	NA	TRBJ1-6	TGTGCCATCAGTGACAAAGGACAGGGAAAAGGGGAATCACCCCTCCACTTT	CAISDKGQGKGESPLHF
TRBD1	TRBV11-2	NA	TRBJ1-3	TGTGCCAGCAGCTTATTAGGGACAGCCTCTGGAAACACCATATATTTT	CASSLLGTASGNTIYF
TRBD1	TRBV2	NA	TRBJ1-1	TGTGCCAGCAGTACAGGGGGTAACACTGAAGCTTTCTTT	CASSTGGNTEAFF
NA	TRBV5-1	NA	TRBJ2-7	TGCGCCAGCAGCCCGGACAGAAGCTACGAGCAGTACTTC	CASSPDRSYEQYF
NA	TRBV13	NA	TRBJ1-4	TGTGCCAGCAGCTTGCGGGGGTCTAATGAAAAACTGTTTTTT	CASSLRGSNEKLFF
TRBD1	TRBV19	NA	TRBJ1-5	TGTGCCAGTAGTGTAACAGGGGGGAATCAGCCCCAGCATTTT	CASSVTGGNQPQHF
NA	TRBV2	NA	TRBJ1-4	TGTGCCAGCAGTCTGGGAGCCAATAATGAAAAACTGTTTTTT	CASSLGANNEKLFF
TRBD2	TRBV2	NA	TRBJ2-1	TGTGCCAGCAAACTAGCGGGGGGGCAGGGTGAGCAGTTCTTC	CASKLAGGQGEQFF
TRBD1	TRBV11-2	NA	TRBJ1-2	TGTGCCAGCACCCCCACAGGGGGCGACTATGGCTACACCTTC	CASTPTGGDYGYTF
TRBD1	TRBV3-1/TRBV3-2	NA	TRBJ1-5	TGTGCCAGCAGCCAAGAAAGAGGGGGCCTACAGCCCCAGCATTTT	CASSQERGGLQPQHF
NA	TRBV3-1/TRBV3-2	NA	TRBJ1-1	TGTGCCAGCAGCCAAAACAGGGCTGGTGAAGCTTTCTTT	CASSQNRAGEAFF
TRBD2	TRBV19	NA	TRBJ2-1	TGTGCCAGTAGTATTGGGGGCATGGGGCTAGCGGGATCCTACAATGAGCAGTTCTTC	CASSIGGMGLAGSYNEQFF
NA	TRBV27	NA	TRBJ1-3	TGTGCCAGCAGTTTAAAGGGAGCTGGAAACACCATATATTTT	CASSLKGAGNTIYF
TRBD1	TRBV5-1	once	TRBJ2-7	TGCGCCAGCAGCTCGGGACAGGGGAGCTCCTACGAGCAGTACTTC	CASSSGQGSSYEQYF
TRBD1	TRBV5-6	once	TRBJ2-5	TGTGCCAGCAGCATACCGGGACAGGGTTCGGAGACCCAGTACTTC	CASSIPGQGSETQYF
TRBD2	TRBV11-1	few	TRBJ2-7	TGTGCCAGCAGCCTAGGACTAGCGGGGGCTAACTACGAGCAGTACTTC	CASSLGLAGANYEQYF
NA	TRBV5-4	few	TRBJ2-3	TGTGCCAGCAGCTTGTATCCGACTGCAGCCCTCACAGATACGCAGTATTTT	CASSLYPTAALTDTQYF
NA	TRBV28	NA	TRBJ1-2	TGTGCCAGCAGTTTAACAGGGTTGAATGGGGGCTACACCTTC	CASSLTGLNGGYTF
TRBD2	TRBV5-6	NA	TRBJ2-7	TGTGCCAGCAGCCTTGCGGGGGGTACCTACGAGCAGTACTTC	CASSLAGGTYEQYF
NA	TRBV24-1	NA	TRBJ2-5	TGTGCCACCAGTGATCGCAGGGGAGGGGAGACCCAGTACTTC	CATSDRRGGETQYF
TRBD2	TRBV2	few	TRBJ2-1	TGTGCCAGCCTAGCGGGAGTCTACAATGAGCAGTTCTTC	CASLAGVYNEQFF
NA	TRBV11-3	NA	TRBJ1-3	TGTGCCAGCAGCAACCAGGACTGGCCCTCTGGAAACACCATATATTTT	CASSNQDWPSGNTIYF
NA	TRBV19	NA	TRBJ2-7	TGTGCCAGTAGTCAGGGTTACGAGCAGTACTTC	CASSQGYEQYF
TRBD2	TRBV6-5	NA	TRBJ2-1	TGTGCCAGCAGTTTAAACAGACTAGCGGGGCGGAATGAGCAGTTCTTC	CASSLNRLAGRNEQFF
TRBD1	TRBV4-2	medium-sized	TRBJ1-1	TGTGCCAGCAGCCCCGGGACAGCTGAAGCTTTCTTT	CASSPGTAEAFF
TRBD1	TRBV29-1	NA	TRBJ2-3	TGCAGCGTACAGGGGAACCTCGCAGATACGCAGTATTTT	CSVQGNLADTQYF
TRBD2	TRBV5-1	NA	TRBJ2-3	TGCGCCAGCAGCTTGGTTCTAGCGGGACTCACAGATACGCAGTATTTT	CASSLVLAGLTDTQYF
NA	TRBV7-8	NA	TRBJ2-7	TGTGCCAGCTCTGTGGTTCTAGCAAGCTACGAGCAGTACTTC	CASSVVLASYEQYF
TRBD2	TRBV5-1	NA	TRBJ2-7	TGCGCCAGCAGCTTCGGACTAGCGGGAGGGCAATTGGGTGAGCAGTACTTC	CASSFGLAGGQLGEQYF
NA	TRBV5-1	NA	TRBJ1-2	TGCGCCAGCAGCTTGACCGGGGACTATGGCTACACCTTC	CASSLTGDYGYTF
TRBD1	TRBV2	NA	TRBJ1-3	TGTGCCAGCAGGGCCCAGGGGGCCTATGGAAACACCATATATTTT	CASRAQGAYGNTIYF
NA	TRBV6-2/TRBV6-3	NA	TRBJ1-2	TGTGCCAGCAGTTACGGGGCAGGGGCCTATGGCTACACCTTC	CASSYGAGAYGYTF
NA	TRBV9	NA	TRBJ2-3	TGTGCCAGCAGCACCGGTAGCCCCCCAGATACGCAGTATTTT	CASSTGSPPDTQYF
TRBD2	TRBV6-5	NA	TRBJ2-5	TGTGCCAGCAGCCCGGGACTAGCGAAAGAGACCCAGTACTTC	CASSPGLAKETQYF
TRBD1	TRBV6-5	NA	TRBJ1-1	TGTGCCAGCAGTTCTGCAGGGGGAAACACTGAAGCTTTCTTT	CASSSAGGNTEAFF
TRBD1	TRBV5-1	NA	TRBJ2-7	TGCGCCAGCAGCTTTGGACAGGGGGCCCCCGACGAGCAGTACTTC	CASSFGQGAPDEQYF
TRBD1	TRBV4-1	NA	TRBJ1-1	TGCGCCAGCAGCCGATATACCGGGGGACAGGGAATTCCTGAAGCTTTCTTT	CASSRYTGGQGIPEAFF
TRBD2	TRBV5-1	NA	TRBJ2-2	TGCGCCAGCAGCGCTAGCGGTCCCCCGAACACCGGGGAGCTGTTTTTT	CASSASGPPNTGELFF